Below, one T cell receptor (beta chain) is given with its context. No antigen is known for it. One end of the junction is discordant with germline, which a read error may explain. This entry belongs to a study of T cells in Graves' hyperthyroidism and ophthalmopathy. The wider study: It was at initial diagnosis, before any treatment, that peripheral blood was collected. General study results and limits: Ophthalmopathy got predicted by the model a median around 6.8 months before its onset.

If no ophthalmopathy progression occurred within 18 months, Graves' hyperthyroidism was stable. In making diagnoses, clinical symptoms, serum thyroxine and TRAb, thyroid ultrasound and orbital computed tomography were all used. RNA transcripts gave rise to amplified TCR beta CDR3 regions. When the TCR CDR3 underwent first-round RT-PCR, the HTBI primer set was used. Each CDR3 protein is one row after TCRdb ran MiXCR on the multiplex PCR reads. The data contain approximately 590,000 distinct CDR3 sequences, roughly 14% of them singletons. Germline assignment: CDR1 SEHNR and CDR2 FQNEAQ (reference sequence). This CDR3 comprises 13 residues.

Sequencing was done on a sample of blood. The sequence came from a woman aged 25 to 39 with Graves' hyperthyroidism. This chain joins TRBV7-9 and TRBJ1-4; no clear D. The CDR3 spells CASEASTNEKLFF. The CDR3 DNA reads TGTGCCAGCGAAGCCTCAACTAATGAAAAGCTGTTTTTT.